This is a list of T cell receptor beta chains from one sample in a study of blood T cell repertoires in COVID-19. The table came from immunoSEQ multiplex PCR; TCRdb's copy has only in-frame clones and leaves some out. Of hundreds of thousands of clones in the sample, over 80% were seen once. The source material was peripheral blood. These receptors were collected from a woman in her thirties or forties who had recovered from COVID-19. CDR3s include the opening cysteine and the closing phenylalanine or tryptophan. D genes are given only for firm matches. Expanded clones get a size class; other rows say once, few or many, or leave the size out.

v_gene,j_gene,abundance,d_gene,CDR3aa,CDR3nt
TRBV5-1,TRBJ1-2,NA,TRBD1,CASRLPLTGGNGYTF,TGCGCCAGCAGGCTTCCGCTGACAGGGGGCAACGGCTACACCTTC
TRBV7-2,TRBJ1-2,NA,NA,CASSAGIGYGYTF,TGTGCCAGCTCCGCAGGGATTGGCTATGGCTACACCTTC
TRBV7-2,TRBJ1-1,NA,NA,CASSSHLGGTEAFF,TGTGCCAGCAGCTCCCACTTGGGGGGCACTGAAGCTTTCTTT
TRBV25-1,TRBJ2-5,NA,NA,CASSESGTALPRETQYF,TGTGCCAGCAGTGAATCCGGGACTGCCCTACCCCGAGAGACCCAGTACTTC
TRBV4-3,TRBJ1-6,NA,NA,CASSQEVLSPNSPLHF,TGCGCCAGCAGCCAAGAAGTACTCTCTCCTAATTCACCCCTCCACTTT
TRBV6-4,TRBJ1-2,NA,NA,CASSDLPWGRGGYTF,TGTGCCAGCAGTGACTTGCCGTGGGGCCGTGGGGGCTACACCTTC
TRBV6-5,TRBJ1-1,NA,NA,CASEGQPNTEAFF,TGTGCCAGCGAGGGTCAGCCGAACACTGAAGCTTTCTTT
TRBV5-1,TRBJ2-5,NA,NA,CASSSGRGAETQYF,TGCGCCAGCAGCTCAGGCAGGGGGGCAGAGACCCAGTACTTC
TRBV6-5,TRBJ1-2,NA,TRBD1,CASKGQGYYGYTF,TGTGCCAGCAAAGGACAGGGGTACTATGGCTACACCTTC
TRBV9,TRBJ1-2,NA,NA,CASSVGQLKTYGYTF,TGTGCCAGCAGCGTAGGGCAGCTGAAGACTTATGGCTACACCTTC
TRBV4-1,TRBJ2-5,NA,NA,CASSQDAGYRQETQYF,TGCGCCAGCAGCCAAGATGCGGGGTACCGGCAAGAGACCCAGTACTTC
TRBV19,TRBJ2-5,once,TRBD2,CASTGGWEETQYF,TGTGCCAGTACCGGGGGGTGGGAAGAGACCCAGTACTTC
TRBV29-1,TRBJ1-2,NA,NA,CSVLQWEGRDDYGYTF,TGCAGCGTTCTTCAGTGGGAGGGACGGGACGACTATGGCTACACCTTC
TRBV15,TRBJ1-5,NA,TRBD1,CATSRTGGDNQPQHF,TGTGCCACCAGCAGAACAGGGGGCGACAATCAGCCCCAGCATTTT
TRBV7-7,TRBJ2-3,once,NA,CASSSRGGSTDTQYF,TGTGCCAGCAGCTCAAGGGGCGGAAGCACAGATACGCAGTATTTT
TRBV27,TRBJ2-7,NA,TRBD1,CASSLSPGTGNVDEQYF,TGTGCCAGCAGTTTATCACCCGGGACAGGGAATGTAGACGAGCAGTACTTC
TRBV27,TRBJ1-6,NA,NA,CASSLSGDPNSPLHF,TGTGCCAGCAGTTTATCCGGGGATCCTAATTCACCCCTCCACTTT
TRBV3-1/TRBV3-2,TRBJ2-5,NA,NA,CASSHGFPQETQYF,TGTGCCAGCAGCCATGGCTTTCCCCAAGAGACCCAGTACTTC
TRBV5-1,TRBJ2-5,NA,TRBD2,CASSLGGWASGRETQYF,TGCGCCAGCAGCTTGGGCGGTTGGGCTAGCGGACGGGAGACCCAGTACTTC
TRBV20-1,TRBJ2-7,NA,NA,CSARGLYEQYF,TGCAGTGCTAGAGGACTCTACGAGCAGTACTTC
TRBV6-2/TRBV6-3,TRBJ1-1,NA,TRBD1,CASSYSFRTGNTEAFF,TGTGCCAGCAGTTACTCGTTCCGGACAGGGAACACTGAAGCTTTCTTT
TRBV29-1,TRBJ1-4,NA,TRBD1,CSVEKGAREKLFF,TGCAGCGTTGAAAAGGGGGCGCGGGAAAAACTGTTTTTT
TRBV10-3,TRBJ2-1,NA,TRBD2,CAIGLADYNEQFF,TGTGCCATCGGACTAGCGGACTACAATGAGCAGTTCTTC
TRBV27,TRBJ1-2,once,NA,CASSFGGSNYGYTF,TGTGCCAGCAGTTTTGGGGGGTCTAACTATGGCTACACCTTC
TRBV13,TRBJ1-2,few,TRBD1,CASSLIQGGGYTF,TGTGCCAGCAGCCTTATCCAGGGGGGAGGCTACACCTTC
TRBV24-1,TRBJ1-1,NA,NA,CADSGGSNTEAFF,TGTGCTGACTCGGGAGGTTCGAACACTGAAGCTTTCTTT
TRBV3-1/TRBV3-2,TRBJ2-7,NA,NA,CASSQGYGSGSHEQYF,TGTGCCAGCAGCCAAGGGTATGGTTCGGGGTCCCACGAGCAGTACTTC
TRBV19,TRBJ2-7,few,NA,CASSIGLGAYEQYF,TGTGCCAGTAGTATAGGTCTCGGGGCCTACGAGCAGTACTTC
TRBV27,TRBJ2-3,NA,NA,CASSLSRDSLTDTQYF,TGTGCCAGCAGTTTATCGCGAGACAGCCTCACAGATACGCAGTATTTT
TRBV5-4,TRBJ2-7,NA,NA,CASSFSAAFYEQYF,TGTGCCAGCAGCTTTTCGGCGGCATTCTACGAGCAGTACTTC
TRBV5-4,TRBJ1-1,NA,NA,CASSLAQGNTEAFF,TGTGCCAGCAGCTTGGCGCAGGGAAACACTGAAGCTTTCTTT